Included here is one T cell receptor beta chain sequence, with context. This record belongs to a study of radiotherapy plus CTLA-4 blockade in lung cancer. Study information: Patients showed objective responses in 15% to 20% of cases and disease control in under 40%.

The CDR3 contains 14 residues. V lost 5 bases and J lost 0, with 11 bases in between. Germline CDR1 and CDR2: MNHNY and SVGAGI (reference sequence). Libraries were prepared by immunoSEQ multiplex PCR; TCRdb keeps only in-frame clonotypes and omits some of them. The table lists tens of thousands of clones, nearly 80% of them singletons. This clonotype originated in a human donor with non-small cell lung cancer that progressed on radiotherapy plus ipilimumab. The sample in question was peripheral blood, obtained from a patient treated with radiotherapy plus ipilimumab. The chain couples TRBV6-6 to TRBJ2-7, with unresolved D. Here the CDR3 reads CASSRTVTSYEQYF. The CDR3 DNA is TGTGCCAGCAGTAGAACAGTGACCTCCTACGAGCAGTACTTC.